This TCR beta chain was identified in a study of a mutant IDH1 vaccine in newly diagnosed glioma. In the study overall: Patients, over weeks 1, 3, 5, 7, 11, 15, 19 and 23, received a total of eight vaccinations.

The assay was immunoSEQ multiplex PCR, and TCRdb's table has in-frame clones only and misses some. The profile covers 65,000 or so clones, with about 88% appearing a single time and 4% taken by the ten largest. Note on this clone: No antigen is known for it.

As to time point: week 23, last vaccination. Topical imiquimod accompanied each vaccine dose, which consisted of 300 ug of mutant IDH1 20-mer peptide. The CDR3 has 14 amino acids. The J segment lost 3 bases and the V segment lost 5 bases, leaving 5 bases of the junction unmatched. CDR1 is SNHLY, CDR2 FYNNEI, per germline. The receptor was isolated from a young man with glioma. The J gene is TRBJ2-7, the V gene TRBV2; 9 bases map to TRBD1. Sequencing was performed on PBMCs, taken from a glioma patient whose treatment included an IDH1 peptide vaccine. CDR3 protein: CASSRGTGNYEQYF. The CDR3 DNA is TGTGCCAGCAGTCGCGGGACAGGGAACTACGAGCAGTACTTC.